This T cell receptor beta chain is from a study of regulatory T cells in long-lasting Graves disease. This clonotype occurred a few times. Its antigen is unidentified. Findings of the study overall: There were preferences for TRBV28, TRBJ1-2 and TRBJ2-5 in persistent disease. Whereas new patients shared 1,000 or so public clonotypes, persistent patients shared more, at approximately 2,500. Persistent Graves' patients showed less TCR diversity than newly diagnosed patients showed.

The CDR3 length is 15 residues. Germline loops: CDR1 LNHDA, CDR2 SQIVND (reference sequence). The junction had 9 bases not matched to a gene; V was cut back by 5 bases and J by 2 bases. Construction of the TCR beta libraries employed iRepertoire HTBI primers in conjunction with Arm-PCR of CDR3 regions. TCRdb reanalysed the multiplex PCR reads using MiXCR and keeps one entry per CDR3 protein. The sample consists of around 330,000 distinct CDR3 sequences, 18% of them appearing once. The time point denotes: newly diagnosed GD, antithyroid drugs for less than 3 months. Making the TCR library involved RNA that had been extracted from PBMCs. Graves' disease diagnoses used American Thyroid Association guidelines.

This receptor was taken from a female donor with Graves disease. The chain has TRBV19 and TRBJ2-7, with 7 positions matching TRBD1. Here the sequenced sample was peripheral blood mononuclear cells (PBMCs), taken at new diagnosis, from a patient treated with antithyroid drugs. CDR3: CASSPQTGLPYEQYF. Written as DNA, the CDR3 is TGTGCCAGTAGTCCTCAGACAGGGTTACCCTACGAGCAGTACTTC.